These T cell receptor beta chains were read from a single sample in a study of CD8+ T cells in alopecia areata. This table comes from immunoSEQ multiplex PCR, and its TCRdb copy is limited to in-frame clones, with some not included. The data contain about 88,000 clones, around 44% of them singletons. The sample consisted of CD8+ T cells sorted from blood, taken at week 24, from a patient treated with tofacitinib. Source of these receptors: a human donor with alopecia areata. CDR3s include the opening cysteine and the closing phenylalanine or tryptophan. Rows may omit the clone size; those that give it use once, few, many or a size class.

j_call	clone_size	v_call	cdr3_aa
TRBJ2-5	few	TRBV6-4	CASSLESPQYF
TRBJ2-4	NA	TRBV28	CASSRTRRLDIQYF
TRBJ1-3	NA	TRBV19	CASRFRGLGNTIYF
TRBJ2-1	few	TRBV29-1	CSVLPSGITYNEQFF
TRBJ1-5	many	TRBV28	CASRKGYSNQPQHF
TRBJ2-6	NA	TRBV27	CASSLSSGANVLTF
TRBJ2-7	few	TRBV7-9	CASSNADLGIDEQYF
TRBJ2-5	few	TRBV28	CASSSTRLGPRERETQYF
TRBJ2-7	NA	TRBV5-4	CASSLFAAGYEQYF
TRBJ2-3	NA	TRBV6-4	CASSETIAGGPEDTQYF
TRBJ1-1	NA	TRBV29-1	CSVGAAPEAFF
TRBJ2-7	NA	TRBV7-9	CASSPTGHRYEQYF
TRBJ2-3	few	TRBV19	CAPEAGVSTDTQYF
TRBJ2-1	once	TRBV6-1	CASSEGRGRNEQFF
TRBJ2-2	few	TRBV5-6	CASSFGWRLAGELFF
TRBJ2-2	NA	TRBV9	CASGTGESGELFF
TRBJ2-7	NA	TRBV4-3	CASSLTRNYEQYF
TRBJ2-7	few	TRBV29-1	CSAKGNAYEQYF
TRBJ1-2	NA	TRBV11-2	CASSLYRGTANYGYTF
TRBJ2-3	few	TRBV9	CASSVAIDKNTDTQYF
TRBJ2-3	NA	TRBV9	CASSTTGQTTDTQYF
TRBJ2-7	NA	TRBV28	CASRPTGQGGRLEQYF
TRBJ2-5	NA	TRBV10-3	CAISESTRDSQTQYF
TRBJ2-3	NA	TRBV4-1	CASSQSAGLAGPIASTDTQYF
TRBJ2-7	many	TRBV7-9	CASSSWTGGEQYF
TRBJ2-1	few	TRBV27	CASSFRLAGDNEQFF
TRBJ1-4	few	TRBV6-6	CASIGGRLTTNEKLFF
TRBJ1-2	few	TRBV30	CAWKSDNYGYTF
TRBJ2-6	NA	TRBV27	CASRLGPGANVLTF
TRBJ1-1	few	TRBV30	CAWSVLQTVEAFF
TRBJ2-3	few	TRBV27	CASSSPGTSRSTDTQYF
TRBJ2-7	NA	TRBV6-1	CASSAAYYEQYF
TRBJ1-1	NA	TRBV6-5	CASFLGRNTEAFF
TRBJ2-1	NA	TRBV6-5	CASSYPTSGGGHEQFF
TRBJ1-2	NA	TRBV27	CASSPKGHMNGYTF
TRBJ2-1	NA	TRBV19	CASSIGGYNEQFF
TRBJ2-7	NA	TRBV28	CASSSSGSYEQYF
TRBJ1-1	NA	TRBV9	CASSVSRDLNTEAFF
TRBJ2-7	NA	TRBV4-3	CASSQGRTSGNYEQYF
TRBJ2-1	NA	TRBV6-5	CASSYSYQREYNEQFF
TRBJ1-5	NA	TRBV23-1	CATTRDIGRLTDQPQHF
TRBJ2-3	few	TRBV5-1	CASSLGNRGTDTQYF
TRBJ2-1	NA	TRBV28	CASSFLAGDLDEQFF
TRBJ2-7	NA	TRBV21-1	CASSKREQYF
TRBJ1-5	NA	TRBV27	CASSFRGLIYPQHF
TRBJ2-5	NA	TRBV5-1	CASSLAGLAGEQETQYF
TRBJ2-3	NA	TRBV29-1	CSARGAAGDTQYF
TRBJ2-5	NA	TRBV29-1	CSVESGTIETQYF
TRBJ2-7	once	TRBV29-1	CSVEGGQTGYEQYF
TRBJ1-2	once	TRBV5-1	CASSMVQGSNYGYTF
TRBJ2-7	NA	TRBV15	CATSTTLNSYEQYF
TRBJ2-7	NA	TRBV4-2	CASRPSDRGFPYEQYF
TRBJ2-1	NA	TRBV5-1	CASSLVASGSLNEQFF
TRBJ1-5	NA	TRBV11-2	CASSLELAANQPQHF
TRBJ2-1	NA	TRBV11-2	CASSPGTSGSNYNEQFF
TRBJ1-5	few	TRBV19	CASTPARDNQPQHF
TRBJ1-1	NA	TRBV19	CASRYRGRTEAFF
TRBJ2-2	few	TRBV29-1	CSVFGLAGEGELFF